There are many counts of the clone carrying this TCR beta chain. Its antigen is unknown. These data belong to a study of T cells in Graves' hyperthyroidism and ophthalmopathy. Study-wide points: Ophthalmopathy and stable hyperthyroidism were told apart by a 13 V-J model.

The study enrolled patients aged 18 to 65 with newly diagnosed hyperthyroidism of under 2 months' duration. Patients were excluded for uncontrolled infection, other autoimmune disease, pregnancy or lactation. V lost 5 bases and J lost 1, with 11 bases in between. The CDR3 covers 15 residues. Germline lookup yields CDR1 LNHDA and CDR2 SQIVND (reference sequence). RNA transcripts yielded amplified TCR beta CDR3 regions. The HTBI primer set drove a first-round RT-PCR of the TCR CDR3. One entry per CDR3 protein results from TCRdb running MiXCR on the multiplex PCR reads. Of around 520,000 distinct CDR3 sequences in the sample, over 13% were seen once.

The material sequenced was blood. The TCR comes from a woman under 30 with Graves' hyperthyroidism. The rearrangement joins TRBV19 to TRBJ2-2; tentative D call: TRBD2 (7 bases). In DNA, the CDR3 is TGTGCCAGTAGTTTCGGGGGGCTGAACACCGGGGAGCTGTTTTTT. It yields the protein CASSFGGLNTGELFF. Combining the CDR3 with reference TRBV19 and TRBJ2-2 gives the whole variable domain DGGITQSPKYLFRKEGQNVTLSCEQNLNHDAMYWYRQDPGQGLRLIYYSQIVNDFQKGDIAEGYSVSREKKESFPLTVTSAQKNPTAFYLCASSFGGLNTGELFFGEGSRLTVL.